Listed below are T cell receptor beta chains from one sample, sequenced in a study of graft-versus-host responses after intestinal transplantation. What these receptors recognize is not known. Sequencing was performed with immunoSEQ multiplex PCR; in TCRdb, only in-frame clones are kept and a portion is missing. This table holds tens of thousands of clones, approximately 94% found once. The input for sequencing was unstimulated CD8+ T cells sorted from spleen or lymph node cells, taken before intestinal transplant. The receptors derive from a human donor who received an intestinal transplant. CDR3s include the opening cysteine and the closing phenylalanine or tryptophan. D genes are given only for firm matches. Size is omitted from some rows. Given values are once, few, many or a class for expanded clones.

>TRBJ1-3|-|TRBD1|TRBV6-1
CASSTDRGLGNTIYF
TGTGCCAGCAGTACAGACAGGGGGCTAGGAAACACCATATATTTT
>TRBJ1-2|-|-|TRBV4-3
CASSQDHDSAGGYTF
TGCGCCAGCAGCCAAGATCATGACAGTGCCGGAGGCTACACCTTC
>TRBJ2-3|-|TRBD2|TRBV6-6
CASRLAGASTDTQYF
TGTGCCAGCAGGCTAGCGGGGGCTAGCACAGATACGCAGTATTTT
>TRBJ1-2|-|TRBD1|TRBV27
CASSLSGDRSGYTF
TGTGCCAGCAGTTTATCGGGGGACAGGTCAGGCTACACCTTC
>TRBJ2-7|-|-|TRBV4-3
CASSPGRGSEQYF
TGCGCCAGCAGCCCCGGTCGGGGGAGTGAGCAGTACTTC
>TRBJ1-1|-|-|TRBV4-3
CASSQDRSDTEAFF
TGCGCCAGCAGCCAAGATAGGAGTGACACTGAAGCTTTCTTT
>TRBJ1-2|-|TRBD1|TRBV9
CASSAETGGGYTF
TGTGCCAGCAGCGCGGAGACAGGGGGTGGCTACACCTTC
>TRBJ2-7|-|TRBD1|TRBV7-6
CASSPPGQPYEQYF
TGTGCCAGCAGCCCACCGGGACAGCCCTACGAGCAGTACTTC
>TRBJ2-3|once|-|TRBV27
CASNGPGDTQYF
TGTGCCAGCAATGGGCCAGGAGATACGCAGTATTTT
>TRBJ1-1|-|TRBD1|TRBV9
CASSGQGYTEAFF
TGTGCCAGCAGCGGACAGGGTTACACTGAAGCTTTCTTT
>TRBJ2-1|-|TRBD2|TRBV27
CASSLSIFPGLAGNNEQFF
TGTGCCAGCAGTTTATCGATTTTCCCGGGACTAGCGGGAAACAATGAGCAGTTCTTC
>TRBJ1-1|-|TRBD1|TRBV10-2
CASEAGGGTEAFF
TGCGCCAGCGAGGCAGGGGGAGGCACTGAAGCTTTCTTT
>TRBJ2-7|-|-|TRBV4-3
CASSQDRQGGHEQYF
TGCGCCAGCAGCCAAGATCGCCAGGGGGGACACGAGCAGTACTTC
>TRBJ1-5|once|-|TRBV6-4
CASSYSRGGSNQPQHF
TGTGCCAGCAGTTATTCCCGGGGGGGCAGCAATCAGCCCCAGCATTTT
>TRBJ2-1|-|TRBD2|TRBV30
CAWSTLAGGHNEQFF
TGTGCCTGGAGTACGCTAGCGGGGGGGCACAATGAGCAGTTCTTC
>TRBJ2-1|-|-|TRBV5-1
CASSLVSGGDEQFF
TGCGCCAGCAGCTTGGTTTCGGGGGGCGATGAGCAGTTCTTC
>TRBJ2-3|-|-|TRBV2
CASSEDNRFTDTQYF
TGTGCCAGCAGTGAAGACAACCGATTCACAGATACGCAGTATTTT
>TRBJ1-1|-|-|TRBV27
CASSLIGVGAEAFF
TGTGCCAGCAGTTTAATAGGGGTTGGCGCTGAAGCTTTCTTT
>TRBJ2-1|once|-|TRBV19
CASSISHYSYNEQFF
TGTGCCAGTAGTATCAGTCATTACTCCTACAATGAGCAGTTCTTC
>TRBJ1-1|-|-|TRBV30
CAWSVGSLTEAFF
TGTGCCTGGAGTGTCGGTTCGCTCACTGAAGCTTTCTTT
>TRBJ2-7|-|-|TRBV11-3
CASSSLTSYEQYF
TGTGCCAGCAGCTCCCTGACTAGTTACGAGCAGTACTTC
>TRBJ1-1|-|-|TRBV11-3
CASSLPNTEAFF
TGTGCCAGCAGCTTACCAAACACTGAAGCTTTCTTT
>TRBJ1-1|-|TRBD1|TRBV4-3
CASSQGTGGATEAFF
TGCGCCAGCAGCCAAGGGACAGGGGGCGCCACTGAAGCTTTCTTT
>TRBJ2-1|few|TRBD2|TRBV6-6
CASSALTSGHNEQFF
TGTGCCAGCAGTGCCCTGACTAGCGGCCACAATGAGCAGTTCTTC
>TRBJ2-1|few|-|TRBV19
CASSTYNEQFF
TGTGCCAGTAGTACGTACAATGAGCAGTTCTTC
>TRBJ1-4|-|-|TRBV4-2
CASSQVEGGRTNEKLFF
TGTGCCAGCAGCCAAGTGGAGGGGGGGCGGACTAATGAAAAACTGTTTTTT
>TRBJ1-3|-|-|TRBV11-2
CASSRGGNTIYF
TGTGCCAGCAGCCGGGGTGGAAACACCATATATTTT
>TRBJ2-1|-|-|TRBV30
CAWSVPLAGANEQFF
TGTGCCTGGAGTGTCCCTCTTGCGGGGGCCAATGAGCAGTTCTTC